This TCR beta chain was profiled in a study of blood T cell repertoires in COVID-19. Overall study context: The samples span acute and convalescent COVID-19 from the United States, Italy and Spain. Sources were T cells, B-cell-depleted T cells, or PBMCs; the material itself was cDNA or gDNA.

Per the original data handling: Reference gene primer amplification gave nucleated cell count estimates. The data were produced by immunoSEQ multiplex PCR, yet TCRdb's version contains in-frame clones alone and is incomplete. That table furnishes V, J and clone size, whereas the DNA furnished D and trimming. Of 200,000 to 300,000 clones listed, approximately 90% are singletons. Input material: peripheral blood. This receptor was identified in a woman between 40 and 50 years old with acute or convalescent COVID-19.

This CDR3 reads CASSGPTGLGTEAFF. The CDR3 nucleotides are TGTGCCAGCAGCGGTCCAACAGGGTTAGGAACTGAAGCTTTCTTT. The V and J genes are TRBV6-5 and TRBJ1-1; TRBD1 might be the D (6 bases). CDR3 length: 15 residues. Germline V gene lookup returns CDR1 MNHEY and CDR2 SVGAGI. Trimming removed 6 bases from V and 5 bases from J, with 19 bases in between.